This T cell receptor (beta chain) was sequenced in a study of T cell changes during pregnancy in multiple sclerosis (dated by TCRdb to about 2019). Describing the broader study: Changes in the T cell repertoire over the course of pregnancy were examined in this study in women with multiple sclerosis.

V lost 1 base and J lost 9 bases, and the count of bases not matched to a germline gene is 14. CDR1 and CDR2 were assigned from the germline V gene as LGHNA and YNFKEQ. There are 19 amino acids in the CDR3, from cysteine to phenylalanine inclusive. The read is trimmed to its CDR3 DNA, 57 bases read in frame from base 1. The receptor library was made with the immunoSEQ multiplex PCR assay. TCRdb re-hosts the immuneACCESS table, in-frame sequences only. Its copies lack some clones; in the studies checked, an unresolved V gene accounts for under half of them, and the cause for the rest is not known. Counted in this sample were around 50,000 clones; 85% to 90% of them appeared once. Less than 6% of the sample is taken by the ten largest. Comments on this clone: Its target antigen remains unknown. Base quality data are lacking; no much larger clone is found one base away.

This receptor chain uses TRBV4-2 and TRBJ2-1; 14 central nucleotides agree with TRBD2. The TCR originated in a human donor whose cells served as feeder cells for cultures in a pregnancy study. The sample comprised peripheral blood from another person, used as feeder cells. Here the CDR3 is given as CASSQGDPGLAGVFSEQFF. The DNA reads TGTGCCAGCAGCCAAGGGGATCCGGGACTAGCGGGAGTCTTTAGTGAGCAGTTCTTC.